The rows below give T cell receptor beta chains drawn from one sample of a study of blood T cell repertoires in COVID-19. Clones were sequenced by immunoSEQ multiplex PCR, and TCRdb holds only the in-frame ones, with some missing. Found here are about 70,000 clones, 85% to 90% of them singletons; the top ten hold around 1.3%. What was sequenced was peripheral blood. All receptors derive from a human donor in a cohort sampled during active COVID-19. CDR3s include the opening cysteine and the closing phenylalanine or tryptophan. D genes are given only for firm matches. Rows may omit the clone size; those that give it use once, few, many or a size class.

v_call	j_call	d_call	clone_size	cdr3_aa	cdr3_nt
TRBV19	TRBJ1-4	-	-	CASNPRGAGNEKLFF	TGTGCCAGTAACCCGCGGGGCGCCGGTAATGAAAAACTGTTTTTT
TRBV10-2	TRBJ2-3	-	-	CASSRDISPDRLDTDTQYF	TGCGCCAGCAGTAGAGACATTTCGCCCGACCGGCTTGACACAGATACGCAGTATTTT
TRBV5-6	TRBJ1-6	-	-	CASSLVVSSYNSPLHF	TGTGCCAGCAGCTTGGTGGTCAGCTCCTATAATTCACCCCTCCACTTT
TRBV11-3	TRBJ2-1	-	-	CASSLNRIGSSYNEQFF	TGTGCCAGCAGCTTAAACAGGATCGGTAGCTCCTACAATGAGCAGTTCTTC
TRBV4-2	TRBJ1-2	-	-	CASSQEEGGYTF	TGTGCCAGCAGCCAAGAGGAGGGAGGCTACACCTTC
TRBV18	TRBJ2-3	-	-	CASSPIGTGPDTQYF	TGTGCCAGCTCACCTATAGGTACAGGGCCAGATACGCAGTATTTT
TRBV7-6	TRBJ2-1	TRBD2	-	CASSFSGSGNEQFF	TGTGCCAGCAGCTTTAGCGGGAGTGGCAATGAGCAGTTCTTC
TRBV10-3	TRBJ1-5	TRBD1	-	CAISEGQGDQPQHF	TGTGCCATCAGTGAGGGACAGGGGGATCAGCCCCAGCATTTT
TRBV27	TRBJ2-7	TRBD1	-	CASSPTGGLYEQYF	TGTGCCAGCAGTCCGACAGGGGGCCTTTACGAGCAGTACTTC
TRBV11-2	TRBJ2-1	-	-	CASSLGGGRNEQFF	TGTGCCAGCAGCTTAGGGGGGGGGCGGAATGAGCAGTTCTTC
TRBV6-4	TRBJ1-6	TRBD1	-	CASSAEQGSISPLHF	TGTGCCAGCAGTGCGGAACAGGGGTCCATCTCACCCCTCCACTTT
TRBV7-8	TRBJ1-2	TRBD1	-	CASSLGGQNYGYTF	TGTGCCAGCAGCTTGGGGGGACAGAACTATGGCTACACCTTC
TRBV19	TRBJ2-5	-	-	CASSGWTQETQYF	TGTGCCAGTAGCGGGTGGACTCAAGAGACCCAGTACTTC
TRBV14	TRBJ2-7	TRBD2	-	CASSQVAGGPPEQYF	TGTGCCAGCAGCCAAGTGGCGGGAGGGCCTCCCGAGCAGTACTTC
TRBV11-3	TRBJ2-1	-	-	CASTRASSYNEQFF	TGTGCCAGCACACGCGCGAGCTCCTACAATGAGCAGTTCTTC
TRBV11-2	TRBJ1-3	-	once	CASSLLHRSSGNTIYF	TGTGCCAGCAGCTTGCTACACAGGAGCTCTGGAAACACCATATATTTT
TRBV5-4	TRBJ2-7	-	few	CASTLGGEQYF	TGTGCCAGCACCCTCGGGGGAGAGCAGTACTTC
TRBV7-9	TRBJ2-2	TRBD1	-	CASPQGANTGELFF	TGTGCCAGCCCTCAGGGGGCGAACACCGGGGAGCTGTTTTTT
TRBV29-1	TRBJ2-1	-	-	CSVVLAATYNEQFF	TGCAGCGTTGTTTTAGCGGCGACCTACAATGAGCAGTTCTTC
TRBV27	TRBJ2-3	-	-	CASRKSGSTDTQYF	TGTGCCAGCAGGAAGAGCGGAAGCACAGATACGCAGTATTTT
TRBV6-2/TRBV6-3	TRBJ2-2	-	few	CASSRLDTGELFF	TGTGCCAGCAGCCGACTAGACACCGGGGAGCTGTTTTTT
TRBV24-1	TRBJ2-2	-	once	CATGRGFTGELFF	TGTGCCACCGGCCGAGGGTTTACCGGGGAGCTGTTTTTT
TRBV5-1	TRBJ2-1	-	-	CASSLDRVLGEQFF	TGCGCCAGCAGCTTGGACAGGGTGCTCGGAGAGCAGTTCTTC
TRBV19	TRBJ1-1	-	-	CATILRGGTEAFF	TGTGCCACTATACTAAGAGGGGGCACTGAAGCTTTCTTT
TRBV6-1	TRBJ1-2	-	-	CASSEFRGDGYTF	TGTGCCAGCAGTGAATTCCGAGGAGATGGCTACACCTTC
TRBV28	TRBJ2-7	-	-	CASFKQALSYEQYF	TGTGCCAGTTTTAAACAGGCTCTCTCCTACGAGCAGTACTTC
TRBV12-3/TRBV12-4	TRBJ2-2	-	-	CASSLLNTGELFF	TGTGCCAGCAGTTTGCTAAACACCGGGGAGCTGTTTTTT
TRBV6-1	TRBJ1-5	TRBD1	-	CASSGPGQGSNQPQHF	TGTGCCAGCAGTGGACCGGGACAGGGCAGCAATCAGCCCCAGCATTTT
TRBV6-2/TRBV6-3	TRBJ1-2	-	few	CASSLLDNRYGYTF	TGTGCCAGCAGTTTATTGGACAACCGATATGGCTACACCTTC
TRBV2	TRBJ1-1	-	-	CASSDPGAVNTEAFF	TGTGCCAGCAGTGACCCAGGGGCGGTGAACACTGAAGCTTTCTTT
TRBV18	TRBJ1-1	-	-	CASSPYSTRLGEAFF	TGTGCCAGCTCCCCTTACTCGACCAGGTTGGGTGAAGCTTTCTTT
TRBV11-2	TRBJ2-1	-	-	CASSLTRYEQFF	TGTGCCAGCAGTCTGACTAGATATGAGCAGTTCTTC
TRBV9	TRBJ2-3	-	-	CASSVDSLTDTQYF	TGTGCCAGCAGCGTTGACTCTCTGACAGATACGCAGTATTTT
TRBV19	TRBJ2-5	-	-	CASSISVRYQETQYF	TGTGCCAGTAGTATATCTGTTCGGTACCAAGAGACCCAGTACTTC
TRBV4-1	TRBJ2-3	TRBD2	-	CASSQGTAGVYTDTQYF	TGCGCCAGCAGCCAAGGCACAGCGGGAGTGTATACAGATACGCAGTATTTT
TRBV4-1	TRBJ2-1	TRBD2	-	CASSQVGSASGRDEQFF	TGCGCCAGCAGCCAAGTTGGCTCGGCTAGCGGGAGGGATGAGCAGTTCTTC
TRBV4-2	TRBJ2-2	-	-	CASSPRGGTGELFF	TGTGCCAGCAGCCCTCGAGGGGGCACCGGGGAGCTGTTTTTT
TRBV28	TRBJ2-3	TRBD1	-	CASSPWTGGALSSTDTQYF	TGTGCCAGCAGCCCTTGGACAGGGGGAGCGCTATCTAGCACAGATACGCAGTATTTT
TRBV5-8	TRBJ2-2	-	-	CASSLGLAKNTGELFF	TGTGCCAGCAGCTTGGGGCTAGCCAAGAACACCGGGGAGCTGTTTTTT
TRBV11-3	TRBJ2-3	-	-	CASSSGDPTDTQYF	TGTGCCAGCAGCTCGGGAGACCCCACAGATACGCAGTATTTT
TRBV5-1	TRBJ2-7	-	few	CASSLVVSSNEQYF	TGCGCCAGCAGCTTGGTGGTTAGTTCGAACGAGCAGTACTTC
TRBV27	TRBJ2-1	TRBD2	-	CASSPLAGLAGVYNEQFF	TGTGCCAGCAGTCCACTCGCGGGACTAGCGGGAGTCTACAATGAGCAGTTCTTC